Sequencing of this TCR beta chain was carried out in a study of T cell responses to AZD1222 COVID-19 vaccine. Study-level points and caveats: Distributed over spike, vaccine-associated CD4 TCRs predominated at 160-218 and 743-854. Reports say nearly half of spike-specific TCRs go after unmutated variant regions.

The germline CDR1 and CDR2 sequences are SNHLY and FYNNEI. There are 15 residues in the CDR3. V was shortened by 1 base and J by 7 bases, with 14 bases between the two germline ends. Notes on this clone: Its matching antigen is unknown.

This table comes from immunoSEQ multiplex PCR, and its TCRdb copy is limited to in-frame clones, with some not included. The repertoire holds over 120,000 clones, roughly 92% seen once, with about 3.7% in the top ten. This chain links TRBV2 with TRBJ1-5; D perhaps matches TRBD1 (6 bases). This receptor was obtained from an adult who received the AZD1222 COVID-19 vaccine. The source material was peripheral blood, sampled 28 days after the second AZD1222 dose. Written as DNA, the CDR3 is TGTGCCAGCAGTGAAGAAGTCCGGGGGCGACAGCCCCAGCATTTT. Amino acids: CASSEEVRGRQPQHF.